The 30 T cell receptor beta chains in this list originate from one sample, sequenced in a study of siplizumab effects on memory and regulatory T cells. TCRdb's table, derived via immunoSEQ multiplex PCR, lists solely in-frame clones and lacks some. Of about 52,000 clones listed, roughly 97% are singletons. The material sequenced was naive CD4+ T cells sorted from blood. All receptors come from a human donor in good health.

This clone was seen just once. The V and J genes are TRBV7-9 and TRBJ2-7, with 8 nucleotides matching TRBD2. The CDR3 sequence is 13 residues long. Germline V gives CDR1 SEHNR, CDR2 FQNEAQ (reference sequence). Germline trimming cut 1 base from V and 9 bases from J; bases unmatched to any gene: 5. As DNA, the CDR3 is TGTGCCAGCAGCTTAGGATCGGGGGGGAGGCAGTACTTC. It is translated as CASSLGSGGRQYF.

The chain is built from TRBV21-1 and TRBJ2-3; TRBD1, the D gene given by the table, was not confirmed from the DNA. TRBV21-1 counts as a pseudogene. The CDR3 contains 14 residues. The CDR3 sequence: CASSNPPDMDTQYF. Here the CDR3 DNA reads TGTGCCAGCAGCAACCCCCCCGACATGGATACGCAGTATTTT.

V usage is TRBV19 and J usage is TRBJ2-1; D perhaps matches TRBD2 (6 bases). Germline CDR1 reads LNHDA; CDR2 reads SQIVND (reference sequence). V dropped 5 bases and J dropped 3 bases, with 11 bases sitting between them. This CDR3 comprises 14 residues. DNA for the CDR3: TGTGCCAGTAGTGGGACTGGATACTACAATGAGCAGTTCTTC. Translated: CASSGTGYYNEQFF.

The genes are TRBV30 and TRBJ1-3; no reliable D call. Looked up from germline, CDR1 is GTSNPN and CDR2 is SVGIG (reference sequence). This CDR3 comprises 16 residues. The V end lost 0 bases, the J end lost 4 bases, and 16 bases lay between the germline ends. The CDR3 coding sequence is TGTGCCTGGAGTGTACTTAGGACCACTCTGGGAAACACCATATATTTT. Translation gives CAWSVLRTTLGNTIYF.

The J gene is TRBJ1-1, the V gene TRBV30; D gene unclear. This CDR3 is built from 15 residues. V lost 0 bases and J lost 0, with 11 bases in between. Looked up from germline, CDR1 is GTSNPN and CDR2 is SVGIG (reference sequence). Here the CDR3 reads CAWSVRAPMNTEAFF. In nucleotides, the CDR3 is TGTGCCTGGAGTGTAAGGGCCCCTATGAACACTGAAGCTTTCTTT.

This clone was seen a single time. The chain links TRBV5-6 to TRBJ1-4, with 7 bases aligning to TRBD1. This CDR3 comprises 16 residues. The germline CDR1 and CDR2 sequences are SGHDT and YYEEEE. J gave up 7 bases and V 1 base, and 10 bases lay outside the gene matches. CDR3 residues: CASSLYSTGQVEKLFF. Written as DNA, the CDR3 is TGTGCCAGCAGCTTGTATTCGACAGGGCAAGTTGAAAAACTGTTTTTT.

The chain recombines TRBV2 with TRBJ2-7; TRBD2 agrees at 9 bases. The CDR3 is made up of 13 amino acids. Germline values: CDR1 SNHLY, CDR2 FYNNEI. V was pared by 6 bases and J by 0 bases, with 0 bases of the junction left unmatched. The CDR3 DNA sequence: TGTGCCAGCAGGACTAGCGGCTCCTACGAGCAGTACTTC. Translated, it gives CASRTSGSYEQYF.

CDR3 loop: CATSRGRKYSNQPQHF. CDR3 nucleotide sequence: TGTGCCACCAGCAGAGGGAGAAAGTATAGCAATCAGCCCCAGCATTTT. V is TRBV15 and J is TRBJ1-5; D gene ambiguous. Germline V gene sequence: CDR1 LNHNV, CDR2 YYDKDF (reference sequence). Trimming cost V 1 base and J 0 bases, with 10 bases left between them. The CDR3 consists of 16 residues. Variable domain in full (rest from reference TRBV15 and TRBJ1-5): DAMVIQNPRYQVTQFGKPVTLSCSQTLNHNVMYWYQQKSSQAPKLLFHYYDKDFNNEADTPDNFQSRRPNTSFCFLDIRSPGLGDTAMYLCATSRGRKYSNQPQHFGDGTRLSIL.

The chain is built from TRBV11-3 and TRBJ2-5; 10 nucleotides line up with TRBD2. Trimming took 2 bases from V and 5 from J; bases not matched to a gene: 5. This CDR3 is built from 15 residues. Germline CDR1 reads SGHNT; CDR2 reads YENEEA. CDR3 nucleotide sequence: TGTGCCAGCAGCTTAAGCGGGAGGGCAGAGGAGACCCAGTACTTC. This encodes CASSLSGRAEETQYF.

V is TRBV27 and J is TRBJ2-5; D not resolved. Trimming stripped 3 bases from V and 2 bases from J, with 10 bases between. This CDR3 is built from 14 residues. The germline CDR1 and CDR2 sequences are MNHEY and SMNVEV (reference sequence). The CDR3, as DNA: TGTGCCAGCAGTTTCCCCGGCAGGCAAGAGACCCAGTACTTC. The encoded protein is CASSFPGRQETQYF.

J is TRBJ2-1 and V is TRBV15; 8 bases align to TRBD1. The germline CDR1 and CDR2 sequences are LNHNV and YYDKDF (reference sequence). V gave up 1 base and J gave up 7 bases; unmatched junction bases: 0. This CDR3 contains 13 residues. CDR3 coding DNA: TGTGCCACCAGCAGAGGACAGGGGAATGAGCAGTTCTTC. It encodes CATSRGQGNEQFF.

The DNA of the CDR3 is TGCGCCAGCAGCCCGGGGACGTCTGGAAACACCATATATTTT. As protein: CASSPGTSGNTIYF. The chain couples TRBV5-1 to TRBJ1-3; possible D gene TRBD1, 5 bases. Germline lookup yields CDR1 SGHRS and CDR2 YFSETQ. V lost 4 bases and J lost 1, with 9 bases in between. The CDR3 length is 14 residues.

This rearrangement joins TRBV30 to TRBJ2-1; 10 nucleotides match TRBD2. Germline V gene sequence: CDR1 GTSNPN, CDR2 SVGIG (reference sequence). The CDR3 spans 14 residues. The V segment lost 2 bases and the J segment 7 bases; nucleotides outside the gene matches: 5. CDR3 residues: CAWSISGRWNEQFF. CDR3 DNA sequence: TGTGCCTGGAGTATTAGCGGGAGGTGGAATGAGCAGTTCTTC.

The chain employs TRBV28 and TRBJ2-5; possible D gene TRBD1, 6 bases. This CDR3 has 15 amino acids. Trimming took off 2 bases at V and 5 bases at J, with 15 bases between the two ends. Per the germline V gene, CDR1 is MDHEN and CDR2 is SYDVKM. CDR3 DNA: TGTGCCAGCAGTTTACTAGCCTCAAGGGGGGAGACCCAGTACTTC. This codes for CASSLLASRGETQYF.

The genes are TRBV19 and TRBJ2-2, with 11 bases lining up with TRBD2. CDR1 is LNHDA and CDR2 is SQIVND in the germline V gene (reference sequence). V lost 5 bases to trimming and J lost 5 bases; unmatched junction nucleotides: 4. The CDR3 covers 15 residues. The CDR3 loop reads CASSVLAGGTGELFF. In DNA form, the CDR3 reads TGTGCCAGTAGTGTCCTAGCGGGGGGAACCGGGGAGCTGTTTTTT.

The chain carries TRBV6-5 and TRBJ2-4; 10 bases agree with TRBD1. After removal of 8 bases from V and 8 bases from J, the junction contained 12 bases not matched to a gene. CDR1 and CDR2 (germline): MNHEY, SVGAGI. The CDR3 runs to 15 residues. The CDR3 is CASQHSRDRGYIQYF. The CDR3 DNA is TGTGCCAGCCAACATTCCCGGGACAGGGGTTACATTCAGTACTTC.

V is TRBV7-2 and J is TRBJ1-3; 7 nucleotides align to TRBD1. Trimming cost V 5 bases and J 4 bases; bases outside gene matches: 5. This CDR3 is built from 14 residues. Germline CDR1 reads SGHTA; CDR2 reads FQGNSA. DNA for the CDR3: TGTGCCAGCAGCCAGACAGGGTCCGGAAACACCATATATTTT. Translation gives CASSQTGSGNTIYF.

The table lists this clone with a few counts. V and J are TRBV5-4 and TRBJ1-2; no definite D call. Per the germline V gene, CDR1 is SGHNT and CDR2 is YYREEE (reference sequence). The CDR3 sequence is 14 residues long. The ends were cut back, 1 base at V and 7 bases at J, with 14 bases in the middle. The CDR3 DNA is TGTGCCAGCAGCTTGACCGGCCAATCTAGTGGCTACACCTTC. Protein product: CASSLTGQSSGYTF.

The chain links TRBV10-2 to TRBJ2-1; perhaps TRBD2 as D (5 bases). V was trimmed by 11 bases and J by 5 bases, leaving 19 bases between them. The germline V gene has CDR1 WSHSY and CDR2 SAAADI. The CDR3 extends over 14 amino acids. CDR3 nucleotides: TGCGCCGCCGGAGGAGGTAGTTTGGACAATGAGCAGTTCTTC. Translation: CAAGGGSLDNEQFF.

The sample holds one count of this clone. This sequence joins TRBV7-2 and TRBJ1-2; perhaps TRBD1 as D (5 bases). The CDR3 spans 14 residues. Germline CDR1 SGHTA, CDR2 FQGNSA. V lost 7 bases and J 6 bases, leaving 18 bases between the germline ends. In nucleotides, the CDR3 is TGTGCCAGCAACGTTTGGAGGGGCGAGGATGGCTACACCTTC. Translated, it gives CASNVWRGEDGYTF.

The J gene is TRBJ2-1, the V gene TRBV7-2; a possible D gene is TRBD2 (5 bases). Per germline, CDR1 SGHTA and CDR2 FQGNSA. Trimming stripped 5 bases from V and 9 bases from J, with 11 bases between. The CDR3 contains 12 residues. CDR3 loop: CASSPSRGEQFF. CDR3 coding DNA: TGTGCCAGCAGCCCCAGTCGGGGTGAGCAGTTCTTC.

The V gene is TRBV6-1, the J gene TRBJ1-4; TRBD1 matches at 8 bases. The trim removed 8 bases at V and 4 bases at J, leaving 9 bases unmatched. The germline CDR1 and CDR2 sequences are MNHNS and SASEGT. This CDR3 is built from 15 residues. The CDR3 is CASLVWDRLNEKLFF. DNA of the CDR3: TGTGCCAGCCTTGTATGGGACAGGCTTAATGAAAAACTGTTTTTT.

The chain uses TRBV6-5 and TRBJ1-3; D is uncertain. Looked up from germline, CDR1 is MNHEY and CDR2 is SVGAGI. This CDR3 has 14 amino acids. Trimming removed 6 bases from V and 0 bases from J, with 9 bases in between. The DNA for the CDR3 is TGTGCCAGCAGGAAACTGGGCTCTGGAAACACCATATATTTT. Its translation: CASRKLGSGNTIYF.

J is TRBJ1-5 and V is TRBV4-1; no firm D call. This CDR3 has 14 amino acids. Germline values: CDR1 MGHRA, CDR2 YSYEKL. Trimming shortened V by 3 bases and J by 7 bases, and 13 bases separated the two germline ends. The CDR3 nucleotides are TGCGCCAGCAGCCATCTGGGCTTGAAACAGCCCCAGCATTTT. This sequence encodes CASSHLGLKQPQHF.

A few counts support this clone. The chain has TRBV19 and TRBJ2-7, with 8 bases aligning to TRBD1. This CDR3 is built from 14 residues. Germline values: CDR1 LNHDA, CDR2 SQIVND (reference sequence). J lost 3 bases, V lost 7 bases, and 8 bases had no gene match. CDR3 residues: CASILGQEDYEQYF. CDR3 nucleotides: TGTGCCAGTATCCTGGGACAGGAGGACTACGAGCAGTACTTC.

V gene TRBV10-3 combines with J gene TRBJ2-2; D possibly corresponds to TRBD2 (6 bases). The CDR3 consists of 13 residues. V shed 6 bases and J shed 8 bases, with 13 bases lying between them. CDR1 is ENHRY and CDR2 is SYGVKD in the germline V gene. This CDR3 is CAISLATVGELFF. The CDR3 DNA follows: TGTGCCATCAGCCTAGCGACCGTGGGGGAGCTGTTTTTT.

The rearrangement uses TRBV4-2 and TRBJ2-1; 7 nucleotides line up with TRBD2. The ends lost 0 bases at V and 3 bases at J; junction bases unmatched: 11. Germline lookup yields CDR1 LGHNA and CDR2 YNFKEQ. The CDR3 length is 18 residues. CDR3 region: CASSQELRSASGYNEQFF. The CDR3 coding sequence is TGTGCCAGCAGCCAAGAGTTAAGGTCAGCTAGCGGCTACAATGAGCAGTTCTTC.

The gene calls are TRBV9 and TRBJ2-3; D unclear. Germline-derived CDR1 and CDR2 are SGDLS and YYNGEE. The V end lost 3 bases, the J end lost 1 base, and 3 bases lay between the germline ends. This CDR3 contains 12 residues. CDR3: CASSARTDTQYF. CDR3 in DNA: TGTGCCAGCAGCGCCCGCACAGATACGCAGTATTTT. Variable domain in full (rest from reference TRBV9 and TRBJ2-3): DSGVTQTPKHLITATGQRVTLRCSPRSGDLSVYWYQQSLDQGLQFLIQYYNGEERAKGNILERFSAQQFPDLHSELNLSSLELGDSALYFCASSARTDTQYFGPGTRLTVL.

The chain joins TRBV11-2 to TRBJ2-7, with TRBD2 identical over 10 bases. The CDR3 has 14 residues. The trim removed 4 bases at V and 2 bases at J, leaving 2 bases unmatched. In germline, CDR1 is SGHAT, CDR2 FQNNGV. CDR3 loop: CASSSSGGPYEQYF. The DNA for the CDR3 is TGTGCCAGCAGCTCTAGCGGGGGCCCCTACGAGCAGTACTTC.

This clone occurred once. This chain joins TRBV30 and TRBJ2-7; D is uncertain. The germline CDR1 and CDR2 sequences are GTSNPN and SVGIG (reference sequence). The germline V and J ends were trimmed by 3 bases and 5 bases, with 14 bases remaining between them. The CDR3 has 13 amino acids. CDR3 bases: TGTGCCTGGAGGCAAGGGCCTTGGGACGAGCAGTACTTC. Translating it yields CAWRQGPWDEQYF. Looking up the rest from reference TRBV30 and TRBJ2-7 gives the full variable domain: SQTIHQWPATLVQPVGSPLSLECTVEGTSNPNLYWYRQAAGRGLQLLFYSVGIGQISSEVPQNLSASRPQDRQFILSSKKLLLSDSGFYLCAWRQGPWDEQYFGPGTRLTVT.